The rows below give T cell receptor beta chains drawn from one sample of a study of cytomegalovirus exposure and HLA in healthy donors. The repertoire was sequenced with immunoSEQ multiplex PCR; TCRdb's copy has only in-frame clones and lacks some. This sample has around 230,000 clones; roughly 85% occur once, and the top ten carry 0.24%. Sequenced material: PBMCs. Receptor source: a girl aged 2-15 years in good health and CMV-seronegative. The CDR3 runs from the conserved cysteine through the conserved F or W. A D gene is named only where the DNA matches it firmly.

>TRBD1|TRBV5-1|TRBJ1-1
CASSLAGQGGTEAFF
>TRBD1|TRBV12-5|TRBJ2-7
CASGFAPCRGLGKCEQYF
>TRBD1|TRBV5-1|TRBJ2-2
CASSLTPPGQGSTGELFF
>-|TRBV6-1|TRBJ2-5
CASSATYGGRETQYF
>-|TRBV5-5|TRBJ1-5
CASSLFYSNQPQHF
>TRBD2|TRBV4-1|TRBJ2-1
CASSLTGGESYEQFF
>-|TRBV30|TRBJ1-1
CAWSGGWARNTEAFF
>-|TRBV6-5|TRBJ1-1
CASSHGQEAFF
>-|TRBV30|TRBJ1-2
CAWSPGAFNYGYTF
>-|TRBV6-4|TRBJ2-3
CASSVRITDTQYF
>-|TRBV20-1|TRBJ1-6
CSAPDRLTLHF
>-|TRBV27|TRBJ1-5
CASSWRFSNQPQHF
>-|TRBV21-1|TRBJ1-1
CASSKDLAHGAGGTEAFF
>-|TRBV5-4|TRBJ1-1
CASTPDGNTEAFF
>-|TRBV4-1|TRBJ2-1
CASSQAPLSYNEQFF
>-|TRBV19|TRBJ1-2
CASILDHREGYTF
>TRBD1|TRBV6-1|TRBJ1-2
CASRLQGAGGYTF
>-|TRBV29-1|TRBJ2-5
CSVEIGLPPYQETQYF
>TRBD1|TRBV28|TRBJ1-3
CASSSRQGGSGNTIYF
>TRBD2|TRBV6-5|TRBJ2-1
CASRREFAWNEQFF
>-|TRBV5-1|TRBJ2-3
CASSVWPSTDTQYF
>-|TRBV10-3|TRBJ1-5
CAISEDAMPQHF
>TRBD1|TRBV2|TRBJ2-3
CASTPTGNTDTQYF
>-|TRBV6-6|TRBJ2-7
CASRRRESHEQYF
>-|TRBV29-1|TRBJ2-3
CSVEEGERTDTQYF
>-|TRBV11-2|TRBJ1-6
CASSSRLDSPLHF
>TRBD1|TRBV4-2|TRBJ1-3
CASSQLFRDRGNTIYF
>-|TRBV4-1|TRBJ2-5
CASKAGEETQYF
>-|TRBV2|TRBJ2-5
CASEGEVETQYF
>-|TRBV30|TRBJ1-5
CAWSERRGWDQPQHF
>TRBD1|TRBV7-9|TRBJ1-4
CASRTGTVNEKLFF
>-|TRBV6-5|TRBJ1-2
CASSYSGTNYGYTF
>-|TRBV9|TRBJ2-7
CASSAHRGRGAYEQYF
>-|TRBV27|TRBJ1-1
CASSSQRGGVTEAFF
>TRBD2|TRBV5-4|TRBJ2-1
CASSPRGAGGQVNEQFF
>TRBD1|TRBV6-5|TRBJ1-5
CASGTGGGNQPQHF
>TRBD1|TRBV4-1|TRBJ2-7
CASSQGVLTNEQYF
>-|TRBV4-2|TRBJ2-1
CASSLAGSPYNEQFF
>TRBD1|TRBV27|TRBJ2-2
CASSRTGTGELFF
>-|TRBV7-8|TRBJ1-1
CASSFDRPSNTEAFF
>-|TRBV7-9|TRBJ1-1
CASSPAAGVATEAFF
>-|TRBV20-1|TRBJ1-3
CSVAGNTIYF